Shown below are 6 T cell receptor beta chains from a single sample sequenced in a study of blood T cell repertoires in COVID-19. Sequencing was performed with immunoSEQ multiplex PCR; in TCRdb, only in-frame clones are kept and a portion is missing. The top ten clones hold roughly a tenth of a sample with roughly 100,000 clones, roughly four fifths of them seen once. Sequencing was carried out using peripheral blood. The receptors derive from a woman between 65 and 79 years old with acute or convalescent COVID-19.

V gene TRBV5-4 combines with J gene TRBJ1-2; 8 bases line up with TRBD1. The CDR3 runs to 14 residues. Germline CDR1 and CDR2: SGHNT and YYREEE (reference sequence). The trim removed 4 bases at V and 6 bases at J, leaving 8 bases unmatched. This chain's CDR3 is CASSPRTGRHGYTF. The DNA of the CDR3 is TGTGCCAGCAGCCCTCGGACAGGGAGGCATGGCTACACCTTC.

The chain recombines TRBV19 with TRBJ1-1; D perhaps matches TRBD1 (5 bases). The ends were cut back, 2 bases at V and 2 bases at J, with 9 bases in the middle. In germline, CDR1 is LNHDA, CDR2 SQIVND (reference sequence). This CDR3 has 14 amino acids. The CDR3 coding sequence is TGTGCCAGTAGTATACAGGGACTCAACACTGAAGCTTTCTTT. Its translation: CASSIQGLNTEAFF.

The rearrangement uses TRBV6-5 and TRBJ2-1; TRBD2 is a possible D gene (6 bases). The germline V gene has CDR1 MNHEY and CDR2 SVGAGI. Trimming shortened V by 0 bases and J by 4 bases, and 13 bases separated the two germline ends. The CDR3 consists of 16 residues. Here the CDR3 DNA reads TGTGCCAGCAGTTACTCGAGGAGGGACCGATACAATGAGCAGTTCTTC. Translating gives CASSYSRRDRYNEQFF.

The J gene is TRBJ2-2, the V gene TRBV29-1; 7 bases are a match to TRBD2. Germline V gene sequence: CDR1 SQVTM, CDR2 ANQGSEA. With 7 bases clipped from V and 2 bases from J, the junction kept 10 bases outside the gene matches. The CDR3 runs to 15 residues. CDR3 coding DNA: TGCAGCGCTACCTCCTCGGGGGGAAACACCGGGGAGCTGTTTTTT. As protein: CSATSSGGNTGELFF.

The V call is TRBV19, the J call TRBJ2-2; 7 bases line up with TRBD2. The CDR3 length is 15 residues. The germline V gene encodes CDR1 LNHDA and CDR2 SQIVND (reference sequence). V lost 7 bases, J lost 6 bases, and 11 bases stayed unmatched. CDR3 DNA sequence: TGTGCCAGTACCCCCCCTAGCGGACTAGCCGGGGAGCTGTTTTTT. Protein sequence: CASTPPSGLAGELFF.

V and J are TRBV9 and TRBJ2-3; TRBD2 aligns across 10 bases. V gave up 0 bases and J gave up 5 bases; unmatched junction bases: 9. This CDR3 has 17 amino acids. Germline V gene sequence: CDR1 SGDLS, CDR2 YYNGEE. The CDR3: CASSVVPSGRSGDTQYF. DNA for the CDR3: TGTGCCAGCAGCGTAGTTCCTAGCGGGAGATCGGGAGATACGCAGTATTTT.